The entry below describes one T cell receptor beta chain. The antigen it binds to is not known. No qualities accompany the bases; no much larger clone lies one base away. This sample was included in a study of control samples from healthy donors and cancer patients (dated by TCRdb to the early 2020s). Reading from cysteine to phenylalanine, the CDR3 counts 16 amino acids. Only CDR3 DNA is held: 48 bases, read in frame from base 1. From a lookup of the germline V gene (reference sequence), CDR1 and CDR2 are SGHNT and YYREEE. V lost 0 bases and J lost 4 bases, and the count of bases not matched to a germline gene is 4. Library generation was performed with the immunoSEQ multiplex PCR assay. This is the immuneACCESS table as TCRdb keeps it, with only in-frame sequences that have V and J called. A part of the clones is gone; compared with another copy, unresolved V genes explain less than half, and the rest is unexplained. Recorded for this sample are around 110,000 clones; roughly 91% of them occurred a single time. About 2.5% of the sample comes from the top ten.

The sequence was collected from a woman aged 65 to 85 in good health. Recombination connected TRBV5-4 to TRBJ2-1; 10 nucleotides in the junction match TRBD2. The sample comprised blood. This receptor has the CDR3 CASSLVSSGGYNEQFF. The sequenced DNA: TGTGCCAGCAGCTTGGTGTCTAGCGGGGGATACAATGAGCAGTTCTTC.